This TCR beta chain was identified in a study of T cells in Graves' hyperthyroidism and ophthalmopathy. Notes on the study in general: In the blood, most expanded thyroid clonotypes above 0.001 appeared as well.

Concerning this clonotype itself: Antigen specificity is unknown.

Aged 18 to 65, the patients had hyperthyroidism that was newly diagnosed and had lasted under 2 months. Diagnoses were made from clinical symptoms, serum measures (thyroxine and TRAb), thyroid ultrasound and orbital computed tomography. It was at first hyperthyroidism diagnosis, before any ophthalmopathy symptoms, that the blood sample was taken. RNA transcripts gave rise to amplified TCR beta CDR3 regions. Carried out on the TCR CDR3, a first-round RT-PCR used the HTBI primer set. TCRdb analysed the multiplex PCR reads with MiXCR anew, one entry per CDR3 protein. The profile shows hundreds of thousands of distinct CDR3 sequences, 15% to 18% of them singletons. CDR3 length: 17 amino acids. CDR1 KGHDR and CDR2 SFDVKD come from the germline V gene. Deletions cut 4 bases from V and 4 bases from J, with 20 bases between.

Sequencing was done on a sample of blood. The sequence was collected from a woman aged 18 to 35 with Graves' hyperthyroidism that later progressed to Graves' ophthalmopathy. The chain has TRBV24-1 and TRBJ2-3; D is unresolved. The CDR3 is CATSDLDSLWGPDTQYF. Here the CDR3 DNA reads TGTGCCACCAGTGACCTAGATAGCCTTTGGGGTCCAGATACGCAGTATTTT.